This entry lists 2 T cell receptor beta chains sequenced from one sample in a study of OX40 agonist ivuxolimab in advanced cancers. Library prep was done by the immunoSEQ multiplex PCR assay. TCRdb provides this immuneACCESS table in a form limited to in-frame rearrangements. Some clones are lacking; in checked studies, under half of them reflect an unresolved V gene, and why the rest are absent is not known. The sample records about 16,000 clones, around 88% of which are singletons. About 3.9% of the sample goes to the ten largest clones. Sequenced material: CD4+ or CD8+ T cells sorted from blood, taken in a trial of the OX40 agonist ivuxolimab. These receptor sequences come from an adult with an advanced solid tumor such as melanoma, head and neck, liver or kidney cancer.

The chain joins TRBV7-2 to TRBJ2-7; 8 positions match TRBD2. Germline trimming cut 2 bases from V and 7 bases from J; bases unmatched to any gene: 10. This CDR3 is built from 15 residues. Looked up from germline, CDR1 is SGHTA and CDR2 is FQGNSA. CDR3 in amino acids: CASSLPGTSDGEQYF. CDR3 bases: TGTGCCAGCAGCTTACCCGGGACTAGTGATGGGGAGCAGTACTTC.

The V call is TRBV29-1, the J call TRBJ1-1; TRBD1 agrees at 11 bases. This CDR3 region has 15 residues. The germline gives CDR1 SQVTM, CDR2 ANQGSEA. Trimming took 6 bases from V and 1 from J; bases not matched to a gene: 7. CDR3 sequence reads: CSVSGTGGTNTEAFF. In DNA, the CDR3 is TGCAGCGTGTCCGGGACAGGGGGTACGAACACTGAAGCTTTCTTT.